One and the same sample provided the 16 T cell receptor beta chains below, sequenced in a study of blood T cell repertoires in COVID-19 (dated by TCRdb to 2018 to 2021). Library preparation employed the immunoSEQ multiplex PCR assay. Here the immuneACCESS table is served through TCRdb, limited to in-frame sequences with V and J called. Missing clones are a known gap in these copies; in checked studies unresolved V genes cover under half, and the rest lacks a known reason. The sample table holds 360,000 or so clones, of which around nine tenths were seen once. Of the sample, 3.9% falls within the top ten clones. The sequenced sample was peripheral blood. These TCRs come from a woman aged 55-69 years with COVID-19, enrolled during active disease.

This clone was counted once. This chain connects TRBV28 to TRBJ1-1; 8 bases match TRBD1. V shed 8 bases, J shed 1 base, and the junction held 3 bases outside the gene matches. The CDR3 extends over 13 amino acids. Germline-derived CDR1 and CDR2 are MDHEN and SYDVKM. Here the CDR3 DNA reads TGTGCCAGCCAAGACAGGGGGAACACTGAAGCTTTCTTT. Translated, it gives CASQDRGNTEAFF.

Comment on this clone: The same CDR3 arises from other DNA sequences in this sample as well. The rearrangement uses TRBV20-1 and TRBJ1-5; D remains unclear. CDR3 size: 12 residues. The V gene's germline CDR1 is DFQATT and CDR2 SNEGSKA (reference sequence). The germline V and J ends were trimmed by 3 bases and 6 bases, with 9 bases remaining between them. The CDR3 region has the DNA TGCAGTGCTAGTTACGGGAGTCAGCCCCAGCATTTT. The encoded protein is CSASYGSQPQHF.

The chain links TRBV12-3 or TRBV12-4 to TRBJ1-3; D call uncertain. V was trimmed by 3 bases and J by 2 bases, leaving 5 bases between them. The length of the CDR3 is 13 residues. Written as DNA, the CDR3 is TGTGCCAGCAGTTTCGCGACTGGAAACACCATATATTTT. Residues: CASSFATGNTIYF.

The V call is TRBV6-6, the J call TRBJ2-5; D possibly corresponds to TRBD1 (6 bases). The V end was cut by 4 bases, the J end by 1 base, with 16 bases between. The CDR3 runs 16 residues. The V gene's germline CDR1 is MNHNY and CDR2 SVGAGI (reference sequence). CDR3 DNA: TGTGCCAGCAGTTTACCTACTCGGGACACCCAAGAGACCCAGTACTTC. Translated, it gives CASSLPTRDTQETQYF.

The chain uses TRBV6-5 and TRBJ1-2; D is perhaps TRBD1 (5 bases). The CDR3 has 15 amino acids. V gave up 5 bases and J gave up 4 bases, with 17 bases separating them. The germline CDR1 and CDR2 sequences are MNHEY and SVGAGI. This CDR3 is CASSPAGGLVYGYTF. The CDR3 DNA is TGTGCCAGCAGTCCCGCGGGGGGACTTGTCTATGGCTACACCTTC.

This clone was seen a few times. This CDR3 reads CASSYSLTELTDTQYF. DNA for the CDR3: TGTGCCAGCAGTTACTCGTTGACAGAACTCACAGATACGCAGTATTTT. V is TRBV6-2 or TRBV6-3 and J is TRBJ2-3, with TRBD1 as a possible D gene (5 bases). The V gene's germline CDR1 is MNHEY and CDR2 SVGEGT. Trimming shortened V by 0 bases and J by 2 bases, and 12 bases separated the two germline ends. This CDR3 is 16 amino acids long.

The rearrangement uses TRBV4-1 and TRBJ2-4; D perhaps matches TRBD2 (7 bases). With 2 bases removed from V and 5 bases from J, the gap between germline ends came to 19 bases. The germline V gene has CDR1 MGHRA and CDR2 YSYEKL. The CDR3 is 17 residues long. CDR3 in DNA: TGCGCCAGCAGCCAATGGGGGGGCGGCGAAGGTCAAAACATTCAGTACTTC. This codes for CASSQWGGGEGQNIQYF.

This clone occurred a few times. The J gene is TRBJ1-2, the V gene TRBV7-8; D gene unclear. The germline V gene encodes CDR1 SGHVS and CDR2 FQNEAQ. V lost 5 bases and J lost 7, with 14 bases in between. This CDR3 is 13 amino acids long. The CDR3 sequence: CASSPRPEGGYTF. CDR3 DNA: TGTGCCAGCAGCCCAAGACCAGAGGGTGGCTACACCTTC.

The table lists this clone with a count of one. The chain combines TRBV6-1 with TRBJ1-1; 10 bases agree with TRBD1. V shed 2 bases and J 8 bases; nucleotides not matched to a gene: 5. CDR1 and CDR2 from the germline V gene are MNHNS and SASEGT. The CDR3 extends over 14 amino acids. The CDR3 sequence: CASSEPGQGIEAFF. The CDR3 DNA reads TGTGCCAGCAGTGAACCGGGACAGGGGATCGAAGCTTTCTTT.

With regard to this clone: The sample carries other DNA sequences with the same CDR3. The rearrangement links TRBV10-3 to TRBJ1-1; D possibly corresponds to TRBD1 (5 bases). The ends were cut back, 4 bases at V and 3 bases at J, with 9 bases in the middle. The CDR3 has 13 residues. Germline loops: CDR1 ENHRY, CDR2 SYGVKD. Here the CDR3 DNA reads TGTGCCATCAGTGGTAGGGGCGACACTGAAGCTTTCTTT. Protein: CAISGRGDTEAFF.

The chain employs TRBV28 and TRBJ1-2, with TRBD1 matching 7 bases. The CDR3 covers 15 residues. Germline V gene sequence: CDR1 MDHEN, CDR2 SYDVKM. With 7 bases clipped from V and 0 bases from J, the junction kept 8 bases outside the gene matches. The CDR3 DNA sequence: TGTGCCAGCACTCAAAGTGGGACAGCTAACTATGGCTACACCTTC. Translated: CASTQSGTANYGYTF.

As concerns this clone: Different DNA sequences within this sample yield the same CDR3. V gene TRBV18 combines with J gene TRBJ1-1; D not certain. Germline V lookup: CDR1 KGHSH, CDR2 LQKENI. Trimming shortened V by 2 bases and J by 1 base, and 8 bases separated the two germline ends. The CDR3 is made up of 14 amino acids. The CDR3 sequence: CASSPAGANTEAFF. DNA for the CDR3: TGTGCCAGCTCACCAGCGGGAGCGAACACTGAAGCTTTCTTT.

CDR3 in DNA: TGCGCCAGCAGCCAAGCCCAGGGTAGTGGAAACACCATATATTTT. Protein: CASSQAQGSGNTIYF. The chain employs TRBV4-1 and TRBJ1-3; possible D gene TRBD1, 5 bases. Per the germline V gene, CDR1 is MGHRA and CDR2 is YSYEKL. This CDR3 region has 15 residues. V lost 1 base to trimming and J lost 3 bases, with 10 bases between them.

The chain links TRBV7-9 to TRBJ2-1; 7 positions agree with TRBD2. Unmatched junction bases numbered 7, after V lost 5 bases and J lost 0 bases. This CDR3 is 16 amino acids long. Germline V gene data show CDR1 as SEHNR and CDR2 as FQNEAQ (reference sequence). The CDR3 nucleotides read TGTGCCAGCAGCCCCCAGCGGGGAGCCTCCTACAATGAGCAGTTCTTC. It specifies CASSPQRGASYNEQFF.

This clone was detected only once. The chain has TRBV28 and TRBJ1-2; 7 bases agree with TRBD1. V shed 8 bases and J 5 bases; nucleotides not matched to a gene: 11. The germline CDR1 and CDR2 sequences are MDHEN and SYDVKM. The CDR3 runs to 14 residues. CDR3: CASLTPGQKYGYTF. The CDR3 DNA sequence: TGTGCCAGCCTTACCCCGGGACAGAAGTATGGCTACACCTTC.

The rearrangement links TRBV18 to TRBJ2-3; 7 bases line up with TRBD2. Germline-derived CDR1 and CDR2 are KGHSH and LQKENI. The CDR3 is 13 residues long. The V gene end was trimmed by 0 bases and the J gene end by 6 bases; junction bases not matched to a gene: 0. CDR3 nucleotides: TGTGCCAGCTCACCACCGGGGGGGGATACGCAGTATTTT. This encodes CASSPPGGDTQYF.